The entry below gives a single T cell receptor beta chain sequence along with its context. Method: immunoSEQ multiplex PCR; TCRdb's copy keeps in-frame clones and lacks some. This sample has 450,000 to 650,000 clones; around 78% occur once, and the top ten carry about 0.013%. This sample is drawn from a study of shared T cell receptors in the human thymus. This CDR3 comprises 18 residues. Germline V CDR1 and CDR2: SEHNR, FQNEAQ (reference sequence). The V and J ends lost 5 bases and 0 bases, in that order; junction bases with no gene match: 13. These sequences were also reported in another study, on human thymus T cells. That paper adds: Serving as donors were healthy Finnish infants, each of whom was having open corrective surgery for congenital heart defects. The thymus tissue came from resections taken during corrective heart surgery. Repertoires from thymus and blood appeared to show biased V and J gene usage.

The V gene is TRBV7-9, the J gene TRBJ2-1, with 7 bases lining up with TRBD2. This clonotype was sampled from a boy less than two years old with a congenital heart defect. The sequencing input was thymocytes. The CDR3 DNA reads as TGTGCCAGCAGCCCTACAACTCGTAGGACTAGCTCCTACAATGAGCAGTTCTTC. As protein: CASSPTTRRTSSYNEQFF.